This TCR beta chain was captured in a study of chemoradiotherapy in HPV16-positive cancers. Study information: Functional T-cell assays on a couple of HPV16-positive patients' cells defined candidate HPV-specific clones and common TCR motifs. Findings and caveats of the study: Only a couple of HPV16-positive patients supplied the functional HPV-specificity definition.

Assay used: immunoSEQ multiplex PCR; TCRdb lists only in-frame clones, some missing. The sample includes around 1,100 clones, approximately 89% of them seen just once. The germline V gene has CDR1 SGHAT and CDR2 FQNNGV. This CDR3 spans 15 amino acids. Trimming took off 3 bases at V and 1 base at J, with 9 bases between the two ends. Repeated repertoire sampling spanned the course of chemoradiotherapy. A note on this clone: Its antigen is currently unknown.

The gene calls are TRBV11-2 and TRBJ2-2; tentatively, D is TRBD1 (6 bases). The sequencing here drew on tumor tissue, taken from a patient who underwent chemoradiotherapy. The source of this sequence is a human donor with HPV-associated anogenital cancer. The CDR3 sequence is CASSFVRGNTGELFF. The CDR3 DNA reads as TGTGCCAGCAGCTTCGTCAGGGGGAACACCGGGGAGCTGTTTTTT. The variable domain in full, with the rest retrieved from reference TRBV11-2 and TRBJ2-2, is EAGVAQSPRYKIIEKRQSVAFWCNPISGHATLYWYQQILGQGPKLLIQFQNNGVVDDSQLPKDRFSAERLKGVDSTLKIQPAKLEDSAVYLCASSFVRGNTGELFFGEGSRLTVL.